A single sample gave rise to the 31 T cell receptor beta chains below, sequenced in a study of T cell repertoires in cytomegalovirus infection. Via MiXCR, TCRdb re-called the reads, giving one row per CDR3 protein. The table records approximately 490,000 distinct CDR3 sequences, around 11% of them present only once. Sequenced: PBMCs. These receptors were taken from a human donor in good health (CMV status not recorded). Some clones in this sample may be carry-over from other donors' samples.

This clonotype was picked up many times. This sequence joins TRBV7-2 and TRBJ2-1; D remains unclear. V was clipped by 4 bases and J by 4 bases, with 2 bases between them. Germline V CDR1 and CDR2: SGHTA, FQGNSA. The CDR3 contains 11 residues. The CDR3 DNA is TGTGCCAGCAGCTGGTACAATGAGCAGTTCTTC. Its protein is CASSWYNEQFF.

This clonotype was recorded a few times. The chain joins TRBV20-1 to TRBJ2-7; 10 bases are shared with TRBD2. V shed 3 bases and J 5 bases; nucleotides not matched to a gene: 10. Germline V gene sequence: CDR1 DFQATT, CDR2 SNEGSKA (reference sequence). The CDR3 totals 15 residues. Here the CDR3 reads CSASQLAGSRHEQYF. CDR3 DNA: TGCAGTGCTAGCCAACTAGCGGGGAGCCGCCACGAGCAGTACTTC.

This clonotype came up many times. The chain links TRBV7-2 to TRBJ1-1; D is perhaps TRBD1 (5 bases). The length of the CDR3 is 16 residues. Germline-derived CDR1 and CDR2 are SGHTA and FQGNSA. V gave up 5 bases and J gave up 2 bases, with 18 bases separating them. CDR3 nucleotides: TGTGCCAGCAGCCTCCGGGGGGGACGGGGCAACACTGAAGCTTTCTTT. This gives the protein CASSLRGGRGNTEAFF.

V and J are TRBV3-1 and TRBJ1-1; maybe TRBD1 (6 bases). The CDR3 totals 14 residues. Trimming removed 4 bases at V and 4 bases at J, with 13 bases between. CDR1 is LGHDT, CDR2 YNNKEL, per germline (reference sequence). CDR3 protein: CASSRDTPFTEAFF. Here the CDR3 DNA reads TGTGCCAGCAGCCGGGACACTCCCTTCACTGAAGCTTTCTTT.

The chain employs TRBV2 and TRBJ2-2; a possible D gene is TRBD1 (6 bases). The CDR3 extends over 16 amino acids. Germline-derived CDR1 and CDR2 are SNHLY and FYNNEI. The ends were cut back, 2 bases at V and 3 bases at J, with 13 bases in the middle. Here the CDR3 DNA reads TGTGCCAGCAGTGAACTTCATCCAGGGGACACCGGGGAGCTGTTTTTT. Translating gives CASSELHPGDTGELFF.

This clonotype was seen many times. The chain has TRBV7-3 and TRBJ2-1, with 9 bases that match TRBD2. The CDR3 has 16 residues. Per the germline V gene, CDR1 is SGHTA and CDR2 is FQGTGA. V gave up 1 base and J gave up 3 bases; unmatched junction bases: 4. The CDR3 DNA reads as TGTGCCAGCAGCTTAATCAGCGGGAGGAACTACAATGAGCAGTTCTTC. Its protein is CASSLISGRNYNEQFF.

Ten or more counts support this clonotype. The chain's CDR3 is CSAPPSGRVAGELFF. CDR3 sequence (DNA): TGCAGTGCTCCTCCTAGCGGGAGGGTAGCCGGGGAGCTGTTTTTT. V usage is TRBV20-1 and J usage is TRBJ2-2, with 12 bases identical to TRBD2. CDR1 and CDR2 (germline): DFQATT, SNEGSKA (reference sequence). V lost 5 bases, J lost 6 bases, and 7 bases stayed unmatched. The CDR3 totals 15 residues.

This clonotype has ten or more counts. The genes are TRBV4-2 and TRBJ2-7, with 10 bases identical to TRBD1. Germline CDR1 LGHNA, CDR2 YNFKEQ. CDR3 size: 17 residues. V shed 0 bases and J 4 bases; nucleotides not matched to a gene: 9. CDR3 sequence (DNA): TGTGCCAGCAGCCAAGATGACAGGGGGCATCATTCATACGAGCAGTACTTC. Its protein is CASSQDDRGHHSYEQYF.

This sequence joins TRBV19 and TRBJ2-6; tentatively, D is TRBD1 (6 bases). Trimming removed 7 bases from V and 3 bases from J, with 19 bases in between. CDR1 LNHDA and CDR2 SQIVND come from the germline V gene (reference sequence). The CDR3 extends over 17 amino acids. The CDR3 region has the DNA TGTGCCAGTACTGTATTTCACCAGGGGTATGGGGCCAACGTCCTGACTTTC. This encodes CASTVFHQGYGANVLTF.

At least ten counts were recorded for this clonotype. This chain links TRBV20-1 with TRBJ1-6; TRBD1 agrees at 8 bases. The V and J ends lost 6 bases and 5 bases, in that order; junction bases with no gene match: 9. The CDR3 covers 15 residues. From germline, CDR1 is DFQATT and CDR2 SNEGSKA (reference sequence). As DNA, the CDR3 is TGCAGTGCGGAATGGACAGGGTCAAATAATTCACCCCTCCACTTT. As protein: CSAEWTGSNNSPLHF.

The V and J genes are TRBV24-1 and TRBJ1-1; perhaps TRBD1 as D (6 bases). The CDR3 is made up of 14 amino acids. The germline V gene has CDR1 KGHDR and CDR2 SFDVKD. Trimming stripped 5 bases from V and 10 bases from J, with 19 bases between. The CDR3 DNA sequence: TGTGCCACCAGTGCATCCGAACAGGGCGAGGGAGCTTTCTTT. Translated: CATSASEQGEGAFF.

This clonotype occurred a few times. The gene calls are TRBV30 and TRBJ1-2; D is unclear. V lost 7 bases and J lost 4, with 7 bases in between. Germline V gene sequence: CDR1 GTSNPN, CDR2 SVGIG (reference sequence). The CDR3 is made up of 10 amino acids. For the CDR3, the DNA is TGTGCCTTTGGTAGCTATGGCTACACCTTC. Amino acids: CAFGSYGYTF.

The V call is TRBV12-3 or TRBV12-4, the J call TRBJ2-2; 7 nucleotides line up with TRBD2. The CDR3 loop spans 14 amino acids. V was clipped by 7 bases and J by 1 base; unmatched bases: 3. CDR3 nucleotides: TGTGCCAGCACCGCTAGCGGGAACACCGGGGAGCTGTTTTTT. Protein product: CASTASGNTGELFF.

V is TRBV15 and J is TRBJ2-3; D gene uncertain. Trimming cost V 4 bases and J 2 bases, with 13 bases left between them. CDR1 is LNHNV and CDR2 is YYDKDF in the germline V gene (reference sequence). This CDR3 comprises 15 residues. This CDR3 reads CATSMSSIYTDTQYF. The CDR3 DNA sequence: TGTGCCACCAGCATGAGCTCTATATACACAGATACGCAGTATTTT.

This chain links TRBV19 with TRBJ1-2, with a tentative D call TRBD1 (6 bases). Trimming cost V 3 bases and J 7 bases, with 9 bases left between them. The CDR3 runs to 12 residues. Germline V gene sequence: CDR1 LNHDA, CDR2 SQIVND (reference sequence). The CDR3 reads CASSIRGSGYTF. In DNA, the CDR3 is TGTGCCAGTAGTATCAGGGGATCTGGCTACACCTTC. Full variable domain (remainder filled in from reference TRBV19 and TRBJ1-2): DGGITQSPKYLFRKEGQNVTLSCEQNLNHDAMYWYRQDPGQGLRLIYYSQIVNDFQKGDIAEGYSVSREKKESFPLTVTSAQKNPTAFYLCASSIRGSGYTFGSGTRLTVV.

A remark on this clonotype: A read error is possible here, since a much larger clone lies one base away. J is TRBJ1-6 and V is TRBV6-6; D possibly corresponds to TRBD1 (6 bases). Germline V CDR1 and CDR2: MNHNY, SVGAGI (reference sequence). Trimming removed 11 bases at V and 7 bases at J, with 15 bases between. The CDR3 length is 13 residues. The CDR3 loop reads CAAFRGENSPLHF. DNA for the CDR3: TGTGCCGCCTTTAGGGGGGAAAATTCACCCCTCCACTTT.

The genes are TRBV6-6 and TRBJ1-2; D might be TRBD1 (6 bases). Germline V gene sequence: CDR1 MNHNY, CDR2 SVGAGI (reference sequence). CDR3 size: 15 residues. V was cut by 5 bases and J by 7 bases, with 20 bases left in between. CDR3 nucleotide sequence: TGTGCCAGCAGTCTCCCGTCACAGGGCTCCGGTGGCTACACCTTC. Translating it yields CASSLPSQGSGGYTF.

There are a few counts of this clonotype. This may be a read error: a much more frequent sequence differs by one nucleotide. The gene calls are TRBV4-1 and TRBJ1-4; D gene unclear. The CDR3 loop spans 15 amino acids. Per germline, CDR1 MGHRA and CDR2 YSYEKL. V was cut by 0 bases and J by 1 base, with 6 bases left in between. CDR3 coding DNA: TGCGCCAGCAGCCAAGATTACGAAACTAATGAAAAACTGTTTTTT. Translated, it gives CASSQDYETNEKLFF.

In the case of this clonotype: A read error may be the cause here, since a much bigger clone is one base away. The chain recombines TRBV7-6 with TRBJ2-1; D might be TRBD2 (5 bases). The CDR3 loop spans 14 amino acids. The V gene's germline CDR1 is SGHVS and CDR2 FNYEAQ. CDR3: CANSDRDVYNEQFF. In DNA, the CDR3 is TGTGCCAACAGCGACCGGGATGTCTACAATGAGCAGTTCTTC. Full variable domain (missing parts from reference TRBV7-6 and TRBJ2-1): GAGVSQSPRYKVTKRGQDVALRCDPISGHVSLYWYRQALGQGPEFLTYFNYEAQQDKSGLPNDRFSAERPEGSISTLTIQRTEQRDSAMYRCANSDRDVYNEQFFGPGTRLTVL.

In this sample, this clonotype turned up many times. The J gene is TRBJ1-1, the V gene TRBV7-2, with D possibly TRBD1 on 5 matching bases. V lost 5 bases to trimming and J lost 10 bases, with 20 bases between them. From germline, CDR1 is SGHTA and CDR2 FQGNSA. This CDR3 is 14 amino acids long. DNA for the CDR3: TGTGCCAGCAGCGGGAATGCGCGCAGTAGGGGAGCTTTCTTT. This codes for CASSGNARSRGAFF.

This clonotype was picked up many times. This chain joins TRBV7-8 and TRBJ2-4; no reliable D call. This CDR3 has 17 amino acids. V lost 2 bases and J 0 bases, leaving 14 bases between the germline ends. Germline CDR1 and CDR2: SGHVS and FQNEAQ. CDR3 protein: CASSLRPPYLAKNIQYF. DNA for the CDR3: TGTGCCAGCAGCTTAAGACCCCCTTATCTAGCCAAAAACATTCAGTACTTC. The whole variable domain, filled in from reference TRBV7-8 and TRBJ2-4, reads GAGVSQSPRYKVAKRGQDVALRCDPISGHVSLFWYQQALGQGPEFLTYFQNEAQLDKSGLPSDRFFAERPEGSVSTLKIQRTQQEDSAVYLCASSLRPPYLAKNIQYFGAGTRLSVL.

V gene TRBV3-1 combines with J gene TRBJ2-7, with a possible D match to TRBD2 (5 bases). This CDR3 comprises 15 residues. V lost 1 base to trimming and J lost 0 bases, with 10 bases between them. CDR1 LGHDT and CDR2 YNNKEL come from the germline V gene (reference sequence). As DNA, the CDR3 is TGTGCCAGCAGCCAAGGGACTTACAACTCCTACGAGCAGTACTTC. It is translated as CASSQGTYNSYEQYF.

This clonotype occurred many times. CDR3 in DNA: TGTGCCAGTCAAGATGAGAGCTCTGGGGCCAACGTCCTGACTTTC. This gives the protein CASQDESSGANVLTF. V is TRBV19 and J is TRBJ2-6; D is unclear. With 8 bases removed from V and 0 bases from J, the gap between germline ends came to 11 bases. The CDR3 extends over 15 amino acids. The germline gives CDR1 LNHDA, CDR2 SQIVND (reference sequence). The whole variable domain, remainder taken from reference TRBV19 and TRBJ2-6, is DGGITQSPKYLFRKEGQNVTLSCEQNLNHDAMYWYRQDPGQGLRLIYYSQIVNDFQKGDIAEGYSVSREKKESFPLTVTSAQKNPTAFYLCASQDESSGANVLTFGAGSRLTVL.

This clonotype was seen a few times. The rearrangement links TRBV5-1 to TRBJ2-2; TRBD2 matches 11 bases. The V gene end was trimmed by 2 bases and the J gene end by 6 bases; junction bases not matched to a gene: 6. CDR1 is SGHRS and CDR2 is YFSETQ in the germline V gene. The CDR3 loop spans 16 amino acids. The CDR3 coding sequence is TGCGCCAGCAGCTTTTGGACTAGCGGGTCTGCCGGGGAGCTGTTTTTT. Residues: CASSFWTSGSAGELFF.

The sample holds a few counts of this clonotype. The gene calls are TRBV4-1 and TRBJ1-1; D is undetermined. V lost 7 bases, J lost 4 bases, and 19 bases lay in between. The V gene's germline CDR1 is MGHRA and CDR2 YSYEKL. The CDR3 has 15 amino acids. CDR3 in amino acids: CASTRVDSSSTEAFF. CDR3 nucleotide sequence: TGCGCCAGCACCCGTGTAGACTCTTCGAGCACTGAAGCTTTCTTT.

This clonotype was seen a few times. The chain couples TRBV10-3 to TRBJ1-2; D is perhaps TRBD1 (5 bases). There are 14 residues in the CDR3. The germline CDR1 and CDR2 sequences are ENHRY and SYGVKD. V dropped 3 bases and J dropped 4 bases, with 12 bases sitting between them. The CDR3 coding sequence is TGTGCCATCAGTGAAGGGGATCTGCGCTATGGCTACACCTTC. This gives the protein CAISEGDLRYGYTF.

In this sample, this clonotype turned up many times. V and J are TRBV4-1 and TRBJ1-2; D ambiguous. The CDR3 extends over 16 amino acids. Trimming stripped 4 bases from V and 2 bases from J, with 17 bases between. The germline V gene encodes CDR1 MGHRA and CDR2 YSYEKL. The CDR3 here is CASSLRAASGNYGYTF. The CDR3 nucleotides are TGCGCCAGCAGCCTAAGGGCCGCATCGGGGAACTATGGCTACACCTTC.

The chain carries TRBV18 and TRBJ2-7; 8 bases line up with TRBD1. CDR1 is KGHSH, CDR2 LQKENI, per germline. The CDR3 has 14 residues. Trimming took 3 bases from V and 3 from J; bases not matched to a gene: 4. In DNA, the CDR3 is TGTGCCAGCTCACCGACAGGGGACGTCTACGAGCAGTACTTC. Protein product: CASSPTGDVYEQYF.

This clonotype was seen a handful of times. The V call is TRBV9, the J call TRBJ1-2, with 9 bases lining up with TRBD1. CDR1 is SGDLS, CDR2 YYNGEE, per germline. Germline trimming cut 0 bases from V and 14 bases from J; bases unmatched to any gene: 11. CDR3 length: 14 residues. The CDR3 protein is CASSVGGQGAVETF. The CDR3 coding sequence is TGTGCCAGCAGCGTAGGGGGACAGGGAGCGGTAGAGACCTTC.

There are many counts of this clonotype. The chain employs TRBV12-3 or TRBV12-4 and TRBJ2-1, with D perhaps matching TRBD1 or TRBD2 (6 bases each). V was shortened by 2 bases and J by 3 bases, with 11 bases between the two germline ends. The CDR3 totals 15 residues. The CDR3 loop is CASSLTGALYNEQFF. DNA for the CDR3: TGTGCCAGCAGTTTAACGGGGGCCCTCTACAATGAGCAGTTCTTC.

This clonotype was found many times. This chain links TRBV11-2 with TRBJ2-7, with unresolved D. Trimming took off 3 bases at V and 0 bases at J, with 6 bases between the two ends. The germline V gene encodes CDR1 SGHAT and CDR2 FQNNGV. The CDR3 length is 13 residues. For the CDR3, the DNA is TGTGCCAGCAGCTTTGGGTACTCCTACGAGCAGTACTTC. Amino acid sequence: CASSFGYSYEQYF.